This T cell receptor (beta chain) is drawn from a study of cytomegalovirus exposure and HLA in healthy donors. The PCR made use of 60 Vbeta and 13 Jbeta primers. The repertoire was sequenced with immunoSEQ multiplex PCR; TCRdb's copy has only in-frame clones and lacks some. The sample shows roughly 150,000 clones, roughly 84% of them seen only once. Germline V gene data show CDR1 as KGHSH and CDR2 as LQKENI. This CDR3 region has 15 residues. Germline trimming cut 4 bases from V and 7 bases from J; bases unmatched to any gene: 9. The clonotype was recovered from a boy aged 2 to 10 in good health and CMV-seronegative. The specimen sequenced was PBMCs. The gene calls are TRBV18 and TRBJ2-1; 8 bases map to TRBD1. The CDR3: CASSQGTGRINEQFF. In DNA, the CDR3 is TGTGCCAGCTCACAGGGGACAGGCCGAATTAATGAGCAGTTCTTC.